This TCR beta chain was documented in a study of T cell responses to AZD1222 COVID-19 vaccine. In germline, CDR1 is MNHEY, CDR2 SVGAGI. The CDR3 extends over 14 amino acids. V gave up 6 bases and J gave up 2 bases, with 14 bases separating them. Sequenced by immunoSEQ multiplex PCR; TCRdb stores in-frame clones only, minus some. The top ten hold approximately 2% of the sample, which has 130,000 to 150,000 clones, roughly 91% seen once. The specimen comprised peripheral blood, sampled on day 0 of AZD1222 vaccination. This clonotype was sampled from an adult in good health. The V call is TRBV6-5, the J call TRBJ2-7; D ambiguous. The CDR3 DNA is TGTGCCAGCAGCCCCTCCACCGAACCCTACGAGCAGTACTTC. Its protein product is CASSPSTEPYEQYF.